This T cell receptor beta chain was found in a study of T cell responses to AZD1222 COVID-19 vaccine. Study-level points and caveats: The peak T cell response came first, and repertoires were sampled only after it. Donors skewed white British and female; clonal diversity was possibly underestimated. Seropositive status at baseline applied to only 5 or 6 AZD1222 recipients.

Of note for this clone: Antigen unknown.

Using immunoSEQ multiplex PCR, the repertoire was profiled, and TCRdb retains in-frame clones only, with some absent. The sample carries tens of thousands of clones, less than 90% recorded once. The CDR3 is 15 amino acids. Germline lookup yields CDR1 SGHKS and CDR2 YYEKEE (reference sequence). The V gene end was trimmed by 5 bases and the J gene end by 4 bases; junction bases not matched to a gene: 4. This receptor was taken from an adult in good health. The rearrangement links TRBV5-5 to TRBJ2-1; TRBD2 matches 12 bases. The specimen comprised peripheral blood, sampled on day 0 of AZD1222 vaccination. Here the CDR3 reads CASRTGLAGYNEQFF. In DNA form, the CDR3 reads TGTGCCAGCAGGACCGGACTAGCGGGATACAATGAGCAGTTCTTC.